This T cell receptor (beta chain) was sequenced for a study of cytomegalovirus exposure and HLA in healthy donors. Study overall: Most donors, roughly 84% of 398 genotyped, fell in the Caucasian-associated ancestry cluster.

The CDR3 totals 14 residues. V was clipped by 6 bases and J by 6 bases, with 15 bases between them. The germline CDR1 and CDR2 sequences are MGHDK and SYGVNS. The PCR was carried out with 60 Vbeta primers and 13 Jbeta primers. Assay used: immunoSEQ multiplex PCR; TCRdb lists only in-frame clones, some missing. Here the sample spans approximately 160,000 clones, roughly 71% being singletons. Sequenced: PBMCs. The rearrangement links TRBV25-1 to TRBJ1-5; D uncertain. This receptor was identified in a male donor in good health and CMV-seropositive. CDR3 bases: TGTGCCAGCAGCACCGGGAATCGGTGTCAGCCCCAGCATTTT. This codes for CASSTGNRCQPQHF.